One sample yielded the 2 T cell receptor beta chains listed below, sequenced in a study of beta chain features in type 1 diabetes. The sequenced template was cDNA made from the entire isolated RNA. Using immunoSEQ multiplex PCR, the repertoire was profiled, and TCRdb retains in-frame clones only, with some absent. The table has 500,000 to 700,000 clones, 15% to 19% seen once; the top ten hold approximately 0.099%. Sequencing was performed on naive CD4+ T cells from blood. The receptors stem from a man between 18 and 29 years old in good health.

This clone was detected a few times. The chain employs TRBV4-2 and TRBJ1-4; 9 bases are a match to TRBD1. The V gene end was trimmed by 3 bases and the J gene end by 6 bases; junction bases not matched to a gene: 17. Germline V gene data show CDR1 as LGHNA and CDR2 as YNFKEQ. This CDR3 spans 19 amino acids. CDR3 amino acids: CASSQPLPGQGALDEKLFF. CDR3 in DNA: TGTGCCAGCAGCCAGCCCCTTCCGGGACAGGGCGCATTAGATGAAAAACTGTTTTTT.

The chain has TRBV28 and TRBJ2-5, with D hard to call. Germline CDR1 and CDR2: MDHEN and SYDVKM. V was clipped by 6 bases and J by 9 bases, with 14 bases between them. The CDR3 has 12 residues. CDR3 sequence (DNA): TGTGCCAGCAGCATTACTCGCAAAGCCCAGTACTTC. This gives the protein CASSITRKAQYF.